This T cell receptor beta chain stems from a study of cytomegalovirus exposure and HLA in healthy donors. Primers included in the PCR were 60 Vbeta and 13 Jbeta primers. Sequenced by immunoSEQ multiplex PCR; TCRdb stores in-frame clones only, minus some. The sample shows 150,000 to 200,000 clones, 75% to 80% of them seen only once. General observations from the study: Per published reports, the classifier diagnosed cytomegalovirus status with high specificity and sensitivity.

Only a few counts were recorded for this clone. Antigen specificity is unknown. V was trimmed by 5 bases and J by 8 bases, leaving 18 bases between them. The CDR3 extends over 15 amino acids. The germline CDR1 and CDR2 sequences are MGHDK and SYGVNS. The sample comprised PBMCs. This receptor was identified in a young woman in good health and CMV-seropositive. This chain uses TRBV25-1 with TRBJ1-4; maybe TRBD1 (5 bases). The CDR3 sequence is CASSRGGRDQEKLFF. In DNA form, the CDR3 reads TGTGCCAGCAGTAGGGGAGGGAGGGATCAGGAAAAACTGTTTTTT.